This T cell receptor beta chain was documented in a study of T cell responses to AZD1222 COVID-19 vaccine. General study findings and limits: Donors were mostly white British, more females; clonal diversity possibly underestimated. Baseline serostatus was positive in only a handful of AZD1222 recipients.

The CDR3 is 14 residues long. Germline-derived CDR1 and CDR2 are SGHRS and YFSETQ. V lost 1 base, J lost 5 bases, and 2 bases stayed unmatched. Some clones are missing from TCRdb's copy, which holds only in-frame ones; the method was immunoSEQ multiplex PCR. The data hold 120,000 to 150,000 clones, with around 90% observed a single time. On this clone: Its cognate antigen is unknown.

The sample here was peripheral blood, taken 28 days after the second AZD1222 dose. This receptor was taken from an adult who received the AZD1222 COVID-19 vaccine. The chain recombines TRBV5-1 with TRBJ2-2; 7 nucleotides match TRBD1. DNA for the CDR3: TGCGCCAGCAGCTTGTTACAGGGGACCGGGGAGCTGTTTTTT. Residues: CASSLLQGTGELFF.